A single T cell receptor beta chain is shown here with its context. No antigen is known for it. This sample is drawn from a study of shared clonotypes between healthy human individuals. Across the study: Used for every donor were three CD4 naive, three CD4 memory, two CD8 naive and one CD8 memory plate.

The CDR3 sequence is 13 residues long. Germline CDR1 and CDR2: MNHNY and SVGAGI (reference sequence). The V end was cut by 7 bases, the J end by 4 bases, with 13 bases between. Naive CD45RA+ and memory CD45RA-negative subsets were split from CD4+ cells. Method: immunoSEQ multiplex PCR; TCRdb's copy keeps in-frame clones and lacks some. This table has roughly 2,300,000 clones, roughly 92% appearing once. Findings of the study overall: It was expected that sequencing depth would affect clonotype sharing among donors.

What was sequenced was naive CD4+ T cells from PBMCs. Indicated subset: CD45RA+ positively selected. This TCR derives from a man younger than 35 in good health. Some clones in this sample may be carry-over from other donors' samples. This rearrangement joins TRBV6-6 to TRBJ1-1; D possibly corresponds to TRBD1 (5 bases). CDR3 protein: CASTIRTTTEAFF. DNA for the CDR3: TGTGCCAGCACCATACGGACAACCACTGAAGCTTTCTTT.